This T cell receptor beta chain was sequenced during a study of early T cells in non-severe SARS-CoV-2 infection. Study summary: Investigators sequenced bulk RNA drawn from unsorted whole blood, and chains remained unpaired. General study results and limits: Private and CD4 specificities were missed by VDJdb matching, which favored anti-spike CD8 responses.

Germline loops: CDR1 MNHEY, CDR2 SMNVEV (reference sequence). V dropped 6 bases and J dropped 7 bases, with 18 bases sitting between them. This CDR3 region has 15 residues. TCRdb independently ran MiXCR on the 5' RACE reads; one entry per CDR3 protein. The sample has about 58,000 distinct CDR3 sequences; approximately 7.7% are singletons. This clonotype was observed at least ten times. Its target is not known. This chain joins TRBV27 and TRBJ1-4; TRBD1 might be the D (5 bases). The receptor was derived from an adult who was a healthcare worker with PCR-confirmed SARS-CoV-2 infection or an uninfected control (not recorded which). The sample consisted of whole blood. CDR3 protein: CASSSSGTYGEKLFF. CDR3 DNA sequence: TGTGCCAGCAGCAGCTCCGGGACTTACGGTGAAAAACTGTTTTTT.